The 12 T cell receptor beta chains in this list originate from one sample, sequenced in a study of CD8+ T cells in alopecia areata. This sample's treatment: oral pan-JAK inhibitor, 5-10 mg twice daily. cDNA prepared by RNA extraction and subsequent reverse transcription served as the template for sequencing. Using immunoSEQ multiplex PCR, the repertoire was profiled, and TCRdb retains in-frame clones only, with some absent. The data hold more than 95,000 clones, with about nine tenths observed a single time. Specimen: CD8+ T cells sorted from blood, collected around week 34, from a patient treated with tofacitinib. These TCRs come from a human donor with alopecia areata.

This sequence joins TRBV27 and TRBJ1-5, with D possibly being TRBD1 (5 bases). The CDR3 totals 16 residues. Germline V gives CDR1 MNHEY, CDR2 SMNVEV (reference sequence). The V gene lost 10 bases and the J gene lost 4 bases, with 23 bases spanning the gap. The CDR3 spells CATLPYPGTTNQPQHF. CDR3 DNA: TGTGCCACGTTACCATATCCCGGGACTACTAATCAGCCCCAGCATTTT.

The gene calls are TRBV30 and TRBJ2-7, with D unclear. CDR1 and CDR2 from the germline V gene are GTSNPN and SVGIG (reference sequence). The CDR3 is 14 amino acids. V was pared by 1 base and J by 5 bases, with 15 bases between. The CDR3 reads CAWSDIVLGNEQYF. The CDR3, as DNA: TGTGCCTGGAGTGACATAGTGTTAGGGAACGAGCAGTACTTC.

The chain employs TRBV29-1 and TRBJ1-2; maybe TRBD1 (5 bases). This CDR3 has 12 residues. V lost 6 bases to trimming and J lost 6 bases, with 14 bases between them. Germline assignment: CDR1 SQVTM and CDR2 ANQGSEA. CDR3 region: CSVPGRLDGYTF. The CDR3 bases are TGCAGCGTACCGGGGCGCCTCGATGGCTACACCTTC.

This clone was seen only once. J is TRBJ1-2 and V is TRBV27; D unresolved. Germline V CDR1 and CDR2: MNHEY, SMNVEV (reference sequence). The ends were cut back, 2 bases at V and 4 bases at J, with 11 bases in the middle. The CDR3 covers 14 residues. This CDR3 reads CASSLAPRVYGYTF. The CDR3 coding sequence is TGTGCCAGCAGTTTAGCCCCCCGGGTCTATGGCTACACCTTC.

The CDR3: CASSSPTGMDEQYF. The CDR3 nucleotides are TGTGCCAGCAGCTCCCCCACGGGAATGGACGAGCAGTACTTC. The chain combines TRBV7-9 with TRBJ2-7; D is possibly TRBD2 (5 bases). Per germline, CDR1 SEHNR and CDR2 FQNEAQ (reference sequence). Trimming cost V 4 bases and J 5 bases, with 15 bases left between them. CDR3 length: 14 amino acids.

The J gene is TRBJ2-3, the V gene TRBV29-1, with 10 positions matching TRBD2. Germline V gene sequence: CDR1 SQVTM, CDR2 ANQGSEA. V trimming: 4 bases; J trimming: 8 bases; junction bases outside the gene matches: 6. The CDR3 consists of 13 residues. CDR3 sequence: CSVVWLAGVTQYF. DNA of the CDR3: TGCAGCGTTGTGTGGCTAGCGGGAGTTACGCAGTATTTT.

The rearrangement uses TRBV29-1 and TRBJ2-6, with D perhaps TRBD1 or TRBD2 (5 bases each). Germline V gives CDR1 SQVTM, CDR2 ANQGSEA. This CDR3 is 15 amino acids long. Trimming cost V 0 bases and J 0 bases, with 6 bases left between them. The CDR3 bases are TGCAGCGTTGAAGATGGGGGCTCTGGGGCCAACGTCCTGACTTTC. Its translation: CSVEDGGSGANVLTF.

V is TRBV9 and J is TRBJ2-7, with TRBD2 identical over 7 bases. The germline CDR1 and CDR2 sequences are SGDLS and YYNGEE. This CDR3 is 15 amino acids long. V shed 0 bases, J shed 5 bases, and the junction held 8 bases outside the gene matches. The CDR3 DNA is TGTGCCAGCAGCGTAGCTGGCGGGAGTTCCCACGAGCAGTACTTC. Protein sequence: CASSVAGGSSHEQYF.

The J gene is TRBJ1-1, the V gene TRBV27; D ambiguous. The CDR3 loop spans 14 amino acids. Trimming stripped 5 bases from V and 11 bases from J, with 21 bases between. Germline V gene lookup returns CDR1 MNHEY and CDR2 SMNVEV (reference sequence). CDR3 amino acids: CASSLGGVSQGAFF. The CDR3 DNA reads as TGTGCCAGCAGTCTCGGAGGAGTTTCCCAAGGGGCTTTCTTT.

This clone was found a few times. V and J are TRBV7-8 and TRBJ2-5, with 8 bases matching TRBD1. V lost 4 bases to trimming and J lost 5 bases; unmatched junction nucleotides: 3. The CDR3 totals 13 residues. Germline CDR1 reads SGHVS; CDR2 reads FQNEAQ. CDR3 sequence reads: CASSWTGYETQYF. The CDR3 nucleotides are TGTGCCAGCAGCTGGACAGGGTACGAGACCCAGTACTTC. The full variable domain, with the rest looked up from reference TRBV7-8 and TRBJ2-5, is GAGVSQSPRYKVAKRGQDVALRCDPISGHVSLFWYQQALGQGPEFLTYFQNEAQLDKSGLPSDRFFAERPEGSVSTLKIQRTQQEDSAVYLCASSWTGYETQYFGPGTRLLVL.

This clone appeared once. The J gene is TRBJ2-1, the V gene TRBV29-1; 7 bases map to TRBD2. After removal of 5 bases from V and 2 bases from J, the junction contained 9 bases not matched to a gene. This CDR3 spans 15 amino acids. Germline V lookup: CDR1 SQVTM, CDR2 ANQGSEA. CDR3 sequence reads: CSVRGRAEAYNEQFF. CDR3 coding DNA: TGCAGCGTTAGAGGGAGGGCAGAAGCCTACAATGAGCAGTTCTTC.

Note on this clone: Since no conserved phenylalanine or tryptophan closes the CDR3, a read error is the likely cause. The rearrangement joins TRBV9 to TRBJ2-2, with D unclear. Between the trimmed V and J ends, which lost 3 bases and 5 bases, there was a span of 8 bases. CDR1 and CDR2 (germline): SGDLS, YYNGEE. The CDR3 is made up of 13 amino acids. The CDR3 sequence is CASSDRSTGELFL. CDR3 in DNA: TGTGCCAGCAGCGACCGGAGTACCGGGGAGCTGTTTCTT.